These T cell receptor beta chains were read from a single sample in a study of blood T cells in healthy people across ages. TCRdb redid the calling of the 5' RACE reads with MiXCR, one entry per CDR3 protein. The sample includes over 600,000 distinct CDR3 sequences, 45% to 70% of them seen just once. The specimen was blood. The receptors here all came from a man aged 40-49 years in good health. Both conserved end residues are part of each CDR3. The D gene is left open where the match is weak. Clone size is not always given. Where it is, it says once, few, many or a class for expanded clones.

.,TRBJ2-1,TRBV3-1,few,CASSQFNEQFF,TGTGCCAGCAGCCAGTTTAATGAGCAGTTCTTC
.,TRBJ2-1,TRBV14,.,CASSQPLGGSSYNEQFF,TGTGCCAGCAGCCAACCTTTAGGGGGAAGCTCCTACAATGAGCAGTTCTTC
.,TRBJ1-1,TRBV28,.,CASSFGWEEAFF,TGTGCCAGCAGTTTCGGATGGGAGGAAGCTTTCTTT
TRBD1,TRBJ2-7,TRBV3-1,few,CASSLGQSNTYEQYF,TGTGCCAGCAGCCTGGGACAGTCGAATACCTACGAGCAGTACTTC
TRBD1,TRBJ2-6,TRBV6-5,.,CASSYSKGPGGNSGANVLTF,TGTGCCAGCAGTTACTCGAAGGGTCCAGGGGGCAACTCTGGGGCCAACGTCCTGACTTTC
.,TRBJ2-5,TRBV11-2,.,CASSTSPGSMETQYF,TGTGCCAGCAGCACCAGCCCAGGGAGTATGGAGACCCAGTACTTC
.,TRBJ1-2,TRBV25-1,many,CASSARVGYTF,TGTGCCAGCAGTGCCCGGGTGGGCTACACCTTC
TRBD1,TRBJ1-4,TRBV29-1,few,CSVGTGLGEKLFF,TGCAGCGTTGGGACAGGGTTAGGAGAAAAACTGTTTTTT
.,TRBJ2-7,TRBV10-3,few,CAISESTPWDEQYF,TGTGCCATCAGTGAGTCGACACCCTGGGATGAGCAGTACTTC
.,TRBJ2-3,TRBV19,.,CASRLYRGSDTQYF,TGTGCCAGTAGACTTTACCGGGGCTCAGATACGCAGTATTTT
TRBD2,TRBJ2-5,TRBV7-9,.,CASSLGSAGVGETQYF,TGTGCCAGCAGCCTCGGGTCTGCGGGAGTTGGGGAGACCCAGTACTTC
.,TRBJ1-2,TRBV7-9,.,CASSPRQKPNYGYTF,TGTGCCAGCAGTCCCCGACAGAAACCTAACTATGGCTACACCTTC
.,TRBJ2-6,TRBV20-1,.,CSAGRQRFSGANVLTF,TGCAGTGCAGGGAGACAGAGATTCTCTGGGGCCAACGTCCTGACTTTC
TRBD2,TRBJ2-1,TRBV20-1,.,CSVQTSGAYNEQFF,TGCAGTGTTCAGACTAGCGGAGCCTACAATGAGCAGTTCTTC